This TCR beta chain was sequenced during a study of vaccination and CD4 T cells after COVID-19. Study as a whole: Overlapping spike peptides of SARS-CoV-2, HCoV-NL63, HCoV-OC43 and HCoV-229E were used, and cells were stimulated with them.

The treatment here: approximately nine-day PBMC culture with coronavirus spike peptide pools or control peptides (ViraFEST assay). The table lists this clonotype with a count of one. The antigen remains undetermined. The CDR3 extends over 14 amino acids. V lost 7 bases and J lost 3; bases outside the gene matches: 5. Scientists ran DNA taken from cultured CD4+ T cells through the Oncomine TCR Beta short-read assay for sequencing. TCRdb itself ran the PCR reads through MiXCR, one entry per CDR3 protein. Of 20,000 or so distinct CDR3 sequences listed, 45% to 65% are singletons. This specimen consisted of CD4+ T cells from blood, cultured in vitro, obtained before SARS-CoV-2 vaccination. The rearrangement uses TRBV12-3 or TRBV12-4 and TRBJ1-4; 7 nucleotides agree with TRBD1. This clonotype originated in a human donor who had recovered from COVID-19. This chain's CDR3 is CASTKGAANEKLFF. In nucleotides, the CDR3 is TGTGCCAGCACCAAGGGGGCGGCTAATGAAAAACTGTTTTTT.